This paragraph covers one TCR beta chain sequence. The sample comes from a study of blood T cell repertoires in COVID-19. Study details: Whether acute or convalescent, the COVID-19 samples came from the United States, Italy and Spain.

The data were produced by immunoSEQ multiplex PCR, yet TCRdb's version contains in-frame clones alone and is incomplete. The table includes about 53,000 clones, just over 85% detected once. Between the trimmed V and J ends, which lost 0 bases and 6 bases, there was a span of 16 bases. Germline V gives CDR1 SGHRS, CDR2 YFSETQ. This CDR3 spans 16 amino acids. This receptor was obtained from an elderly man with acute or convalescent COVID-19. The rearrangement joins TRBV5-1 to TRBJ2-4; TRBD1 is a possible D gene (6 bases). The sample taken for sequencing was peripheral blood. The CDR3 loop reads CASSLASAQGINIQYF. CDR3 bases: TGCGCCAGCAGCTTGGCTTCGGCACAGGGAATAAACATTCAGTACTTC.